This T cell receptor beta chain was identified in a study of blood T cell repertoires in COVID-19. Study-wide context: From the United States, Italy and Spain came samples of acute and convalescent COVID-19. PBMCs, B-cell-depleted T cells, or T cells were the source of the cDNA or gDNA that made up the material.

Seattle patients were enrolled while actively infected and followed longitudinally. Original processing notes: Reference gene primer amplification yielded estimated nucleated cell counts. Sequenced by immunoSEQ multiplex PCR; TCRdb stores in-frame clones only, minus some. V, J and clone size reflect that table, while D and trimming were determined from the DNA. Among about 310,000 clones listed, 90% were seen once. The germline CDR1 and CDR2 sequences are DFQATT and SNEGSKA (reference sequence). Trimming cost V 3 bases and J 2 bases, with 14 bases left between them. CDR3 length equals 14 residues. Sequencing was carried out using peripheral blood. V gene TRBV20-1 combines with J gene TRBJ2-7; D possibly corresponds to TRBD1 (6 bases). The receptor's source is a woman in her thirties or forties with COVID-19, enrolled during active disease. The CDR3 DNA follows: TGCAGTGCTAGTCCGACAGGCATCCCCTACGAGCAGTACTTC. It yields the protein CSASPTGIPYEQYF.